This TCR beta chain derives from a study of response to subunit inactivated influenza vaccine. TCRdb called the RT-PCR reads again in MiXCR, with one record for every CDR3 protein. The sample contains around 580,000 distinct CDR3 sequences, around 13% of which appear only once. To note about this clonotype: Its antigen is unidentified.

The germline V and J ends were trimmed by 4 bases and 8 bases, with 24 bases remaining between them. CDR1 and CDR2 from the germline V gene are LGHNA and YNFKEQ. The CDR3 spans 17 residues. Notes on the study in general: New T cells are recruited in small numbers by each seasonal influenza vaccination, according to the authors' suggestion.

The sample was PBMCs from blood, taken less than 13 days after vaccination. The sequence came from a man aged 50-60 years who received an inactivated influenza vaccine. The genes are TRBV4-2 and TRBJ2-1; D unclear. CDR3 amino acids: CASSRLSQAVPSDEQFF. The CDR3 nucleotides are TGTGCCAGCAGCCGCCTTTCGCAGGCGGTTCCTTCGGATGAGCAGTTCTTC.